The source of this T cell receptor (beta chain) is a study of T cells in Graves' hyperthyroidism and ophthalmopathy. The wider study: Peripheral blood collection took place at initial diagnosis, before any treatment.

RNA transcripts were the template for amplifying TCR beta CDR3 regions. HTBI primers were the set used in a first-round RT-PCR of the TCR CDR3. One entry per CDR3 protein, called by TCRdb with MiXCR from the multiplex PCR reads. The table records approximately 590,000 distinct CDR3 sequences, around a sixth of them present only once. This CDR3 has 18 residues. CDR1 and CDR2 from the germline V gene are MNHEY and SVGEGT. Trimming shortened V by 0 bases and J by 4 bases, and 22 bases separated the two germline ends. This clonotype was seen a handful of times. Antigen unknown. Study results and limitations: Most thyroid clonotypes expanded above 0.001 appeared in blood too.

This clonotype originated in a woman in her twenties or thirties with Graves' hyperthyroidism. This rearrangement joins TRBV6-2 or TRBV6-3 to TRBJ2-7, with D perhaps assigned TRBD1 or TRBD2 (6 bases each). Sample: blood. In nucleotides, the CDR3 is TGTGCCAGCAGTTACTCGATCGGTATCCGGGGGCGCAGATACGAGCAGTACTTC. Residues: CASSYSIGIRGRRYEQYF.